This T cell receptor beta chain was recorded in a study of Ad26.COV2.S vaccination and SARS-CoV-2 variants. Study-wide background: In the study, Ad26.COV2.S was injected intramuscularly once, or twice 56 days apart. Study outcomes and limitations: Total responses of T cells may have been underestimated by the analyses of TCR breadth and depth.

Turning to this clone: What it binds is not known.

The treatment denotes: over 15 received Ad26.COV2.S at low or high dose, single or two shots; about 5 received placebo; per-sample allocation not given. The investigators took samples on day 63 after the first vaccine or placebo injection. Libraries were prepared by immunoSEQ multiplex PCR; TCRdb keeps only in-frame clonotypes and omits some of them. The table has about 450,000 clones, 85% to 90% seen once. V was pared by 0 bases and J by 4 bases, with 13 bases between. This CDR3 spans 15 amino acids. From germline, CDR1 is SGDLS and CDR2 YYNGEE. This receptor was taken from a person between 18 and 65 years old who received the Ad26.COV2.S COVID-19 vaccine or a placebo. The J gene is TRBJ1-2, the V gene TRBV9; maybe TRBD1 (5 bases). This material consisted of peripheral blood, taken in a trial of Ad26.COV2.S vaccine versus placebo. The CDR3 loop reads CASSVGFGGAYGYTF. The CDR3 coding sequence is TGTGCCAGCAGCGTAGGGTTTGGCGGGGCCTATGGCTACACCTTC.